This T cell receptor (beta chain) derives from a study of blood T cell repertoires in COVID-19. The CDR3 has 11 amino acids. CDR1 and CDR2 (germline): DFQATT, SNEGSKA (reference sequence). V lost 4 bases to trimming and J lost 14 bases, with 12 bases between them. Libraries were prepared by immunoSEQ multiplex PCR; TCRdb keeps only in-frame clonotypes and omits some of them. The top ten clones hold 4% to 4.5% of a sample with around 150,000 clones, 87% of them seen once. This clonotype was obtained from a woman aged 40 to 50 with acute or convalescent COVID-19. Sequenced sample: peripheral blood. The gene calls are TRBV20-1 and TRBJ1-6; D not resolved. CDR3 residues: CSANREITLHF. CDR3 DNA sequence: TGCAGTGCTAATCGGGAAATCACCCTCCACTTT.